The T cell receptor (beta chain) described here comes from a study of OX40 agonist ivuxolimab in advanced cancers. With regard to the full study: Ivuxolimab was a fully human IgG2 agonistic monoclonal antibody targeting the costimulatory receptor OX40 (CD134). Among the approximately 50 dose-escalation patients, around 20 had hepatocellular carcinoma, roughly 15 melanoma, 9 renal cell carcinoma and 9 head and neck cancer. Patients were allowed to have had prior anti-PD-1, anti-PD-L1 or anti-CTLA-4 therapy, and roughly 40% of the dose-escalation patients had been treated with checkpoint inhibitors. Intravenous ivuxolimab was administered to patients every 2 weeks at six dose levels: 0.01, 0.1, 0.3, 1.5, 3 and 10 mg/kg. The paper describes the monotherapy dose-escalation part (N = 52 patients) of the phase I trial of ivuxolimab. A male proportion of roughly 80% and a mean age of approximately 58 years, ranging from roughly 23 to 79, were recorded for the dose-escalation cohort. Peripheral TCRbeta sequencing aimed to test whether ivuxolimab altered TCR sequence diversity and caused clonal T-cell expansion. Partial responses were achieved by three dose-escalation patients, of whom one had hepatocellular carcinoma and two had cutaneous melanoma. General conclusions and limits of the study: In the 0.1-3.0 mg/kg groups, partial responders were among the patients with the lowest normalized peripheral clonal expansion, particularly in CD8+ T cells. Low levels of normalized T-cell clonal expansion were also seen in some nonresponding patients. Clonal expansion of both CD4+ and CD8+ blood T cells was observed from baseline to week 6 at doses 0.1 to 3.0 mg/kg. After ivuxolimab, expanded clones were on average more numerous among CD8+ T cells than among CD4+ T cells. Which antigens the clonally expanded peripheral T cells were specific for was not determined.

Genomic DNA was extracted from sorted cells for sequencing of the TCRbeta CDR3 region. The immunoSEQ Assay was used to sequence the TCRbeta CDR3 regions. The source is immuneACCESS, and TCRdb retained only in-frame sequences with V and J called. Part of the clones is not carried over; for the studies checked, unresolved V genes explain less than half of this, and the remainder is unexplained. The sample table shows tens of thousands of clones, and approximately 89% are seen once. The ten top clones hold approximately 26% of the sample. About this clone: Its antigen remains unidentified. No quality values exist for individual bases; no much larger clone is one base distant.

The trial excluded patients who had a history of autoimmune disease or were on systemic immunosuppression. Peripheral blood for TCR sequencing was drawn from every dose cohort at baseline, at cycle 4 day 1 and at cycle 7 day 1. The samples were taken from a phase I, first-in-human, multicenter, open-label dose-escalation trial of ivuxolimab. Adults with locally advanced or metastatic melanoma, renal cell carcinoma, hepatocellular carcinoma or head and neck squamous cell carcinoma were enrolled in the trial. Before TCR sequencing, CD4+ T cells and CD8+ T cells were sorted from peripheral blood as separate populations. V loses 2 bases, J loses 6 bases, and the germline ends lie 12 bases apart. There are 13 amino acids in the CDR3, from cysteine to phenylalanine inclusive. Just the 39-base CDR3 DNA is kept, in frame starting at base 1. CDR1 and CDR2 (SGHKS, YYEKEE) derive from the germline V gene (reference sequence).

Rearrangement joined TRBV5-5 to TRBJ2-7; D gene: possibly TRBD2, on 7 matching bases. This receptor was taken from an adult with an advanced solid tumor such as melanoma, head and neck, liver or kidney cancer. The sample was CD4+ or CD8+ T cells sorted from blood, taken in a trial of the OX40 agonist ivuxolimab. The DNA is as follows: TGTGCCAGCAGCTTCGGGGGGCCTATCGAGCAGTACTTC. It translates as CASSFGGPIEQYF.